Presented here are 23 T cell receptor beta chains from one specimen sequenced in a study of blood T cell repertoires in acute mononucleosis. The protocol was immunoSEQ multiplex PCR, while the TCRdb copy is restricted to in-frame clones and leaves out a portion. The sample has some 2,200 clones, roughly 28% seen once. Time point indicated: acute infectious mononucleosis, at clinical presentation within 2 weeks of symptom onset (visit 1). This material consisted of EBV YVL epitope tetramer+ CD8+ T cells sorted from PBMCs, taken during acute infectious mononucleosis. The subset was: CD8 T cells binding a tetramer with EBV BRLF1 109-117 peptide (YVL-BR). The receptors derive from a woman aged 18 to 35 with infectious mononucleosis caused by EBV.

This clone came up many times. This sequence joins TRBV7-3 and TRBJ2-1; D is perhaps TRBD1 (6 bases). Trimming shortened V by 8 bases and J by 7 bases, and 15 bases separated the two germline ends. Germline V CDR1 and CDR2: SGHTA, FQGTGA. The CDR3 consists of 13 residues. CDR3 in amino acids: CASEAPQGNEQFF. CDR3 in DNA: TGTGCCAGCGAAGCTCCACAGGGTAATGAGCAGTTCTTC.

CDR3 residues: CASTQQGEETQYF. CDR3 nucleotide sequence: TGTGCCAGCACCCAGCAGGGGGAGGAGACCCAGTACTTC. The chain links TRBV6-1 to TRBJ2-5; 7 bases are shared with TRBD1. This CDR3 has 13 amino acids. After removal of 7 bases from V and 5 bases from J, the junction contained 7 bases not matched to a gene. Germline CDR1 reads MNHNS; CDR2 reads SASEGT.

The CDR3 sequence is CRRGTGSGTSGAYSYNEQFF. The CDR3 DNA reads as TGCAGAAGGGGGACAGGGTCCGGGACTAGCGGGGCATACTCCTACAATGAGCAGTTCTTC. The chain has TRBV29-1 and TRBJ2-1, with 13 bases aligning to TRBD2. Per the germline V gene, CDR1 is SQVTM and CDR2 is ANQGSEA. CDR3 length: 20 residues.

This clone was recorded a few times. Additional DNA sequences in this sample encode the identical CDR3. The V gene is TRBV29-1, the J gene TRBJ2-1; TRBD2 matches 12 bases. The V gene end was trimmed by 4 bases and the J gene end by 0 bases; junction bases not matched to a gene: 19. The CDR3 covers 21 residues. Germline CDR1 SQVTM, CDR2 ANQGSEA. In DNA, the CDR3 is TGCAGCGTTGGAGGGACAGGGTCCGGGACTAGCGGGTCATACTCCTACAATGAGCAGTTCTTC. Its protein is CSVGGTGSGTSGSYSYNEQFF.

This clone has just a few counts. The chain combines TRBV18 with TRBJ1-2; TRBD1 is a possible D gene (5 bases). The CDR3 is 15 amino acids. The V and J ends lost 3 bases and 2 bases respectively, with 13 bases between them. The germline V gene has CDR1 KGHSH and CDR2 LQKENI. Here the CDR3 reads CASSPLGTLNYGYTF. Here the CDR3 DNA reads TGTGCCAGCTCACCGCTCGGGACTCTCAACTATGGCTACACCTTC.

Ten or more counts support this clone. It differs at one base from a far larger clone, so likely a read error. The chain links TRBV19 to TRBJ2-7; D is possibly TRBD1 or TRBD2 (5 bases each). Trimming pared 7 bases from V and 7 bases from J, leaving 20 bases between. Germline CDR1 reads LNHDA; CDR2 reads SQIVND (reference sequence). The CDR3 spans 14 residues. CDR3 sequence reads: CASTGGVTYNEQYF. CDR3 in DNA: TGTGCCAGTACTGGGGGAGTGACCTACAATGAGCAGTACTTC. Full variable domain (rest looked up from reference TRBV19 and TRBJ2-7): DGGITQSPKYLFRKEGQNVTLSCEQNLNHDAMYWYRQDPGQGLRLIYYSQIVNDFQKGDIAEGYSVSREKKESFPLTVTSAQKNPTAFYLCASTGGVTYNEQYFGPGTRLTVT.

The J gene is TRBJ2-1, the V gene TRBV7-3; a weak D match, TRBD1 (5 bases). The CDR3 covers 14 residues. The germline V gene has CDR1 SGHTA and CDR2 FQGTGA. The V end lost 5 bases, the J end lost 4 bases, and 12 bases lay between the germline ends. CDR3 nucleotides: TGTGCCAGCAGCCCCGACCCAGGGTACAATGAGCAGTTCTTC. It is translated as CASSPDPGYNEQFF.

This clone was seen more than once but under ten times. At one end, the junction sequence differs from germline, possibly due to a read error. The rearrangement uses TRBV27 and TRBJ1-1; 7 bases align to TRBD1. The CDR3 runs 16 residues. Germline V gene data show CDR1 as MNHEY and CDR2 as SMNVEV (reference sequence). The CDR3 here is CACSFLGQSMNTEAFF. CDR3 sequence (DNA): TGTGCCTGCAGTTTTCTGGGACAGTCAATGAACACTGAAGCTTTCTTT.

Concerning this clone: A single base is all that separates this from a far larger clone, so a read error is likely. This sequence joins TRBV28 and TRBJ2-4; perhaps TRBD2 as D (5 bases). This CDR3 has 12 residues. V was trimmed by 6 bases and J by 13 bases, leaving 16 bases between them. Germline V lookup: CDR1 MDHEN, CDR2 SYDVKM. The CDR3 DNA reads as TGTGCCAGCAGCCGCTATAGCGATGAGCAGTACTTC. This gives the protein CASSRYSDEQYF.

This clone turned up a few times. A much larger clone differs from this one at a single base, so this may be a read error. The chain is built from TRBV25-1 and TRBJ1-5, with D tentatively TRBD1 (6 bases). The V gene lost 5 bases and the J gene lost 6 bases, with 17 bases spanning the gap. The germline gives CDR1 MGHDK, CDR2 SYGVNS. The CDR3 consists of 15 residues. CDR3 in DNA: TGTGCCAGCAGTTTCCTTCTGGGGGGGGCTCAGCCCCAGCATTTT. This translates into CASSFLLGGAQPQHF.

The chain joins TRBV27 to TRBJ2-5; 7 bases are a match to TRBD2. CDR1 MNHEY and CDR2 SMNVEV come from the germline V gene (reference sequence). CDR3 length: 14 amino acids. V trimming: 6 bases; J trimming: 2 bases; junction bases outside the gene matches: 6. In DNA, the CDR3 is TGTGCCAGCAGCCGCCTTAGCGGGCAAGAGACCCAGTACTTC. Translated: CASSRLSGQETQYF.

The rearrangement joins TRBV25-1 to TRBJ2-1; perhaps TRBD2 as D (5 bases). The CDR3 length is 15 residues. CDR1 and CDR2 (germline): MGHDK, SYGVNS. V was cut by 6 bases and J by 4 bases, with 16 bases left in between. The CDR3 DNA is TGTGCCAGCAGCCCCGACCCCACGGGGTACAATGAGCAGTTCTTC. Translation: CASSPDPTGYNEQFF.

This clone was found a few times. The rearrangement links TRBV25-1 to TRBJ2-1; D perhaps matches TRBD2 (5 bases). Germline lookup yields CDR1 MGHDK and CDR2 SYGVNS. Trimming cost V 6 bases and J 8 bases, with 11 bases left between them. The CDR3 is 12 residues long. CDR3 in DNA: TGTGCCAGCAGCCGCTATAGCGATGAGCAGTTCTTC. Translated: CASSRYSDEQFF. The variable domain in full, with the rest retrieved from reference TRBV25-1 and TRBJ2-1, is EADIYQTPRYLVIGTGKKITLECSQTMGHDKMYWYQQDPGMELHLIHYSYGVNSTEKGDLSSESTVSRIRTEHFPLTLESARPSHTSQYLCASSRYSDEQFFGPGTRLTVL.

This clone turned up a few times. V is TRBV29-1 and J is TRBJ2-1; 9 bases map to TRBD1. Germline V gives CDR1 SQVTM, CDR2 ANQGSEA. Germline trimming cut 6 bases from V and 0 bases from J; bases unmatched to any gene: 24. This CDR3 contains 21 residues. DNA of the CDR3: TGCAGCGTAGGAGGGACAGGGTCCGGGGCTTGCGGGGCATACTCCTACAATGAGCAGTTCTTC. Its translation: CSVGGTGSGACGAYSYNEQFF.

Turning to this clone: This is likely an artifact of a read error, given a far larger clone one base away. V usage is TRBV29-1 and J usage is TRBJ2-7, with D possibly TRBD2 on 5 matching bases. The J call is doubtful: the DNA matches TRBJ2-1 better. Germline-derived CDR1 and CDR2 are SQVTM and ANQGSEA. This CDR3 is 13 amino acids long. The DNA for the CDR3 is TGCAGCGTTGTGGTAGCGCCGTACAATGGGCAGTTCTTC. This encodes CSVVVAPYNGQFF.

The V gene is TRBV11-2, the J gene TRBJ2-3; no clear D gene. The length of the CDR3 is 15 residues. Per germline, CDR1 SGHAT and CDR2 FQNNGV. Trimming removed 8 bases from V and 5 bases from J, with 20 bases in between. The CDR3, as DNA: TGTGCCAGCTCACCACCCGATCTTGGCGTAGATACGCAGTATTTT. This translates into CASSPPDLGVDTQYF.

This clone was seen more than once but under ten times. This sequence joins TRBV29-1 and TRBJ2-1; TRBD2 aligns across 8 bases. CDR3 length: 21 amino acids. CDR1 and CDR2 (germline): SQVTM, ANQGSEA. V lost 4 bases and J lost 0; bases outside the gene matches: 23. CDR3 sequence reads: CSVGGTGSGTRGAYSYNEQFF. The CDR3 DNA reads as TGCAGCGTTGGAGGGACCGGGTCCGGGACTAGGGGGGCATACTCCTACAATGAGCAGTTCTTC.

As regards this clone: This is likely an artifact of a read error, given a far larger clone one base away. The sample carries other DNA sequences with the same CDR3. The V call is TRBV6-5, the J call TRBJ2-1; D may correspond to TRBD1 or TRBD2 (6 bases each). The CDR3 length is 13 residues. The germline CDR1 and CDR2 sequences are MNHEY and SVGAGI. The CDR3 spells CASSPGGYNEQFF. The CDR3 nucleotides are TGTGCCAGCAGTCCCGGGGGCTATAATGAACAGTTCTTC.

The chain links TRBV29-1 to TRBJ2-1; tentative D call: TRBD2 (7 bases). Trimming cost V 6 bases and J 0 bases, with 33 bases left between them. This CDR3 has 21 residues. Germline V gene data show CDR1 as SQVTM and CDR2 as ANQGSEA. The CDR3 sequence is CSVGWTVSGTIGAYSYNEQFF. The CDR3 DNA is TGCAGCGTAGGATGGACAGTGTCCGGGACTATCGGGGCATACTCCTACAATGAGCAGTTCTTC.

This chain uses TRBV27 with TRBJ1-1; D call uncertain. The CDR3 is made up of 16 amino acids. The ends were cut back, 7 bases at V and 0 bases at J, with 18 bases in the middle. Germline lookup yields CDR1 MNHEY and CDR2 SMNVEV (reference sequence). Here the CDR3 DNA reads TGTGCCAGCATTTTTCTGTTACAGACAATGAACACTGAAGCTTTCTTT. This translates into CASIFLLQTMNTEAFF.

This clone was detected many times. The rearrangement links TRBV7-2 to TRBJ2-7, with 14 bases identical to TRBD2. Germline trimming cut 5 bases from V and 6 bases from J; bases unmatched to any gene: 6. The CDR3 is 15 amino acids. CDR1 is SGHTA and CDR2 is FQGNSA in the germline V gene. The CDR3 DNA reads TGTGCCAGCAGCACCGGGACTAGCGGGAGTTCCGAGCAGTACTTC. Encoded protein: CASSTGTSGSSEQYF.

To note about this clone: The conserved phenylalanine or tryptophan is not found at the CDR3 terminus, so this likely reflects a read error. The DNA is left out, because the CDR3 cannot be placed on it with certainty; the CDR3 is given as TCRdb lists it. The chain links TRBV25-1 to TRBJ2-7; the table's TRBD2 call for D was not verified on the DNA. CDR1 MGHDK and CDR2 SYGVNS come from the germline V gene. The CDR3 length equals 12 residues, ends included. CDR3: CARSDLGGGGIP.

Only a few counts were recorded for this clone. A read error likely explains this, since a far larger clone differs by one base. CDR3 DNA: TGCGCCAGCAGCCGCCTTAGCGGGCAAGAGACCCAGTACTTC. It is translated as CASSRLSGQETQYF. V gene TRBV4-1 combines with J gene TRBJ2-5, with 7 bases aligning to TRBD2. The CDR3 is 14 amino acids. V shed 4 bases and J 2 bases; nucleotides not matched to a gene: 4. From germline, CDR1 is MGHRA and CDR2 YSYEKL.